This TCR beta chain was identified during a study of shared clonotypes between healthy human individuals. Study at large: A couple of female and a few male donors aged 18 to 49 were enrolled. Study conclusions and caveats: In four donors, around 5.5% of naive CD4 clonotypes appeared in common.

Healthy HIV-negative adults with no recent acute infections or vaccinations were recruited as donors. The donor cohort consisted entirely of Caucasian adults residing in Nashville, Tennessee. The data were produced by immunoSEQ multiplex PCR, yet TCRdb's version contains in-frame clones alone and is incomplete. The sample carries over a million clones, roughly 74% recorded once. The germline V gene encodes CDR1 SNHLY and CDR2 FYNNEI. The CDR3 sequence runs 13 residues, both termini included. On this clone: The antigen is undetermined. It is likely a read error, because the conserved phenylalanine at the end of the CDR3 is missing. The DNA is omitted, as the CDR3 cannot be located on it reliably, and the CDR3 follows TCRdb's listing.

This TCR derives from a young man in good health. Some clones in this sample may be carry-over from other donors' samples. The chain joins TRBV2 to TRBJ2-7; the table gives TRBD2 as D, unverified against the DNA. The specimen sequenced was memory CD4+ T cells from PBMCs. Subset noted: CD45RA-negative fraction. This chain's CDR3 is CASSEGTPMGLWI.